This T cell receptor beta chain was observed in a study of T-cell reconstitution after alpha-beta-depleted transplantation in children. General study points: The high TCRbeta diversity at day 60 in some patients came from surviving recipient T cells and thymic progenitors. A year post-transplant, T-cell counts and diversity derived mostly from newly produced T cells. Alpha-beta T cells about two months after transplant reportedly derived from several hundred expanded graft clones.

The TCRbeta library incorporated unique molecular identifiers. One entry per CDR3 protein results from TCRdb running MiXCR on the PCR reads. The table shows tens of thousands of distinct CDR3 sequences, with approximately 5% occurring only once. This clonotype was found many times. Its specificity is not known. There are 15 residues in the CDR3. Trimming took off 6 bases at V and 8 bases at J, with 20 bases between the two ends. This receptor was taken from a boy under three years old who had a stem cell transplant for acute myeloid leukemia, so the T cells may come from the graft donor. Sequenced here: PBMCs, mostly from graft donor cells, sampled 180 days after TCRalphabeta/CD19-depleted stem cell transplant. The chain joins TRBV12-3 or TRBV12-4 to TRBJ1-5, with TRBD1 as a possible D gene (6 bases). CDR3 in amino acids: CASSGGPPGEEPQHF. The CDR3 nucleotides read TGTGCCAGCAGCGGGGGGCCACCGGGAGAGGAGCCCCAGCATTTT.